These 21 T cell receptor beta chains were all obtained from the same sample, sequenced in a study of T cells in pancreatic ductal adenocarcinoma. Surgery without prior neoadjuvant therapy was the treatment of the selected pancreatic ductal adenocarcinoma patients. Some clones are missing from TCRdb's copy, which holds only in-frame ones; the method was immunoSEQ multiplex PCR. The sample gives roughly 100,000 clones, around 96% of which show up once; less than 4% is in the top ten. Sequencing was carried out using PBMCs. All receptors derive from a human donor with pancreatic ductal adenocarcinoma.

The CDR3 reads CASSPDRHNEQFF. CDR3 coding DNA: TGTGCCAGCAGCCCAGACAGGCACAATGAGCAGTTCTTC. The V and J genes are TRBV5-4 and TRBJ2-1; tentative D call: TRBD1 (6 bases). The V end was cut by 4 bases, the J end by 5 bases, with 10 bases between. CDR3 size: 13 residues. Germline loops: CDR1 SGHNT, CDR2 YYREEE (reference sequence). Filled out from reference TRBV5-4 and TRBJ2-1, the complete variable domain reads ETGVTQSPTHLIKTRGQQVTLRCSSQSGHNTVSWYQQALGQGPQFIFQYYREEENGRGNFPPRFSGLQFPNYSSELNVNALELDDSALYLCASSPDRHNEQFFGPGTRLTVL.

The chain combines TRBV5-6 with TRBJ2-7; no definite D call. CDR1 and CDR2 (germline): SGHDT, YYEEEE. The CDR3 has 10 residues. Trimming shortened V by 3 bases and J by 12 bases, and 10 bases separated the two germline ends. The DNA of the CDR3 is TGTGCCAGCAGCTCTATAGCAGTGTACTTC. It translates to CASSSIAVYF.

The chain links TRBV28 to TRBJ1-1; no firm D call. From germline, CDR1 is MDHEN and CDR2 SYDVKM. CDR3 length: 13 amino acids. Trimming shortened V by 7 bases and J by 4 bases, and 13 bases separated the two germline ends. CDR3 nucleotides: TGTGCCAGCAAAGAGCAGGCTATCACTGAAGCTTTCTTT. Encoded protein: CASKEQAITEAFF.

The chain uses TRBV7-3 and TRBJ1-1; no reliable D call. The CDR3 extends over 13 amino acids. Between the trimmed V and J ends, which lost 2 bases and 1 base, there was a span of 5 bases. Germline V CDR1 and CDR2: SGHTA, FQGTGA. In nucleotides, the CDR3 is TGTGCCAGCAGCTTAGGCCAGAACACTGAAGCTTTCTTT. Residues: CASSLGQNTEAFF.

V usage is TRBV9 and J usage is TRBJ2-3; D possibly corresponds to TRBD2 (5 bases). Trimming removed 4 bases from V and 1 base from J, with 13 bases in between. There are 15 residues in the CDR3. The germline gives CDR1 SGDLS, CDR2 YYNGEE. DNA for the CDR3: TGTGCCAGCAGCCCCGCCGGACTTGGCACAGATACGCAGTATTTT. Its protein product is CASSPAGLGTDTQYF.

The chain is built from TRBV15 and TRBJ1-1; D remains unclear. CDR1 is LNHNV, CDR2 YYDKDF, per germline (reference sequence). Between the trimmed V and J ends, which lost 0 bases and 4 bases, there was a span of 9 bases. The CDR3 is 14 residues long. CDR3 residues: CATSRDQGGTEAFF. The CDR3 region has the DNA TGTGCCACCAGCAGAGATCAAGGAGGCACTGAAGCTTTCTTT. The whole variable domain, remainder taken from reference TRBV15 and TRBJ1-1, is DAMVIQNPRYQVTQFGKPVTLSCSQTLNHNVMYWYQQKSSQAPKLLFHYYDKDFNNEADTPDNFQSRRPNTSFCFLDIRSPGLGDTAMYLCATSRDQGGTEAFFGQGTRLTVV.

CDR3 region: CASSKPGGEQYF. CDR3 DNA sequence: TGTGCCAGCTCAAAGCCGGGTGGCGAGCAGTACTTC. The rearrangement joins TRBV18 to TRBJ2-7; no reliable D call. V gave up 5 bases and J gave up 6 bases, with 11 bases separating them. The germline CDR1 and CDR2 sequences are KGHSH and LQKENI. CDR3 length: 12 residues.

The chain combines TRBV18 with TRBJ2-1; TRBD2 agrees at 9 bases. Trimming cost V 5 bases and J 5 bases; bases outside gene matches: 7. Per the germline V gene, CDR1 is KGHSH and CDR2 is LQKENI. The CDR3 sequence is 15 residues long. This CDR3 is CASSNLAGANNEQFF. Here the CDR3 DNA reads TGTGCCAGCTCAAATTTAGCGGGAGCGAACAATGAGCAGTTCTTC.

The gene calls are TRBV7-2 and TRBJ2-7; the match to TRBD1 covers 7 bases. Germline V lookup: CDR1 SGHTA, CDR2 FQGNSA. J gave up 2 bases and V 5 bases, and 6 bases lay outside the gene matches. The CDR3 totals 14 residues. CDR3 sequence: CASSQGQGAYEQYF. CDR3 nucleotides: TGTGCCAGCAGCCAGGGGCAGGGGGCCTACGAGCAGTACTTC.

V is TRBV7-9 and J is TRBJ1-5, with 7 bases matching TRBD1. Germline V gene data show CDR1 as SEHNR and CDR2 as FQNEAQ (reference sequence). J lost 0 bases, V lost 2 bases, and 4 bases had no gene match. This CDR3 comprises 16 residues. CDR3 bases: TGTGCCAGCAGCTTATTCACAGGGGATAGCAATCAGCCCCAGCATTTT. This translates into CASSLFTGDSNQPQHF.

The CDR3 region has the DNA TGCGCCAGCAGCCCGGGACAGCTTCTTGGAAACACCATATATTTT. This sequence encodes CASSPGQLLGNTIYF. The genes are TRBV5-1 and TRBJ1-3, with TRBD1 identical over 7 bases. The CDR3 has 15 residues. The V gene end was trimmed by 4 bases and the J gene end by 3 bases; junction bases not matched to a gene: 7. Germline V gene data show CDR1 as SGHRS and CDR2 as YFSETQ.

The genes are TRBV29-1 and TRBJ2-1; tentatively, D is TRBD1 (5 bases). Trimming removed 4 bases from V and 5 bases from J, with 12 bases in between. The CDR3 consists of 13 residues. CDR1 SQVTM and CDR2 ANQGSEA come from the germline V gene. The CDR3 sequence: CSVVRVSHNEQFF. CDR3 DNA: TGCAGCGTTGTCAGGGTATCCCACAATGAGCAGTTCTTC.

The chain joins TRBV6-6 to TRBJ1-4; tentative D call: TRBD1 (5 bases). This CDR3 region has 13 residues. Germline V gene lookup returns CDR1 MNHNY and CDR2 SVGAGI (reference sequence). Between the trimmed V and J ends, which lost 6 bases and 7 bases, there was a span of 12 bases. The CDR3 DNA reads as TGTGCCAGCAGACGCGGGACGGGTGAAAAACTGTTTTTT. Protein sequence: CASRRGTGEKLFF.

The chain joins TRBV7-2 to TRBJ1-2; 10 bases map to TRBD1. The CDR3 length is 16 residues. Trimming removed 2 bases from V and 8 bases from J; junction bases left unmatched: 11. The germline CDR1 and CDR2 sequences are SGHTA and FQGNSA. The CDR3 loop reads CASSLSPSGTGVGYTF. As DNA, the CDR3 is TGTGCCAGCAGCTTATCACCCTCCGGGACAGGGGTCGGCTACACCTTC.

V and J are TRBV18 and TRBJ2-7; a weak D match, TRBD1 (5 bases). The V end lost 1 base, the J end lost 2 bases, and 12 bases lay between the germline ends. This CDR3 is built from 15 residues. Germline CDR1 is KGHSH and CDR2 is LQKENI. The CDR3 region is CASSPQAGPTYEQYF. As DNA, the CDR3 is TGTGCCAGCTCACCACAGGCAGGGCCAACCTACGAGCAGTACTTC.

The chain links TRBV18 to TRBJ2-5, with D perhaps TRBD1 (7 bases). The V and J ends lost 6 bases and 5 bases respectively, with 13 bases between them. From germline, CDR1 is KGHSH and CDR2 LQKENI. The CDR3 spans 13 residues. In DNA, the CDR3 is TGTGCCAGCTCCGGCGGGACAGAGGAGACCCAGTACTTC. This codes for CASSGGTEETQYF.

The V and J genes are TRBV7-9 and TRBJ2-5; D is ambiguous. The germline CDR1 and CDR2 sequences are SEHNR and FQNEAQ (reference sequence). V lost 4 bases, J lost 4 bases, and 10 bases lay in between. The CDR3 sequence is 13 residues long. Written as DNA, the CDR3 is TGTGCCAGCAGCTGGCTCCGAAGAGAGACCCAGTACTTC. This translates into CASSWLRRETQYF.

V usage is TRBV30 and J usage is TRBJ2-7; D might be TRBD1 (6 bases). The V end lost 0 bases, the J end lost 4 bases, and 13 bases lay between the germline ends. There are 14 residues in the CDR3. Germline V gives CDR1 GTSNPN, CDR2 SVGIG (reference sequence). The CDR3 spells CAWSVWGRGYEQYF. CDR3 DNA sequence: TGTGCCTGGAGTGTTTGGGGGCGTGGGTACGAGCAGTACTTC.

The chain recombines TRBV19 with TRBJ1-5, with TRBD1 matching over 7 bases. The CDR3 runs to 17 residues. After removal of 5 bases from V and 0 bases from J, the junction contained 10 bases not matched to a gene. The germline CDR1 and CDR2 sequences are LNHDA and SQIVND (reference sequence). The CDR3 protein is CASSPFAQGSSNQPQHF. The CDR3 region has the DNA TGTGCCAGTAGTCCCTTTGCACAGGGGAGTAGCAATCAGCCCCAGCATTTT.

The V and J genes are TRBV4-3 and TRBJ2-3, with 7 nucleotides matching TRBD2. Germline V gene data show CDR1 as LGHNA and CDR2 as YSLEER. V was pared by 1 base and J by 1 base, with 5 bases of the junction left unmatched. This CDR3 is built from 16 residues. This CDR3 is CASSQAAGPGTDTQYF. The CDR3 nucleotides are TGCGCCAGCAGCCAAGCAGCGGGACCTGGCACAGATACGCAGTATTTT.

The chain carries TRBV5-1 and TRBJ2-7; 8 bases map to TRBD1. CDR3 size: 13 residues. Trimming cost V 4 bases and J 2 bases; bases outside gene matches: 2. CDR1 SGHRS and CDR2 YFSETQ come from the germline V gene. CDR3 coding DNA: TGCGCCAGCAGCGAGGGACAGGCCTACGAGCAGTACTTC. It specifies CASSEGQAYEQYF.